One sample yielded the 18 T cell receptor beta chains listed below, sequenced in a study of OX40 agonist ivuxolimab in advanced cancers. Only in-frame clones appear in the TCRdb table, and some are missing; sequencing was by immunoSEQ multiplex PCR. The data hold about 48,000 clones, with approximately 90% observed a single time. The input for sequencing was CD4+ or CD8+ T cells sorted from blood, taken in a trial of the OX40 agonist ivuxolimab. The receptor set was obtained from an adult with an advanced solid tumor such as melanoma, head and neck, liver or kidney cancer.

This clone was counted once. The chain employs TRBV4-1 and TRBJ1-4; perhaps TRBD1 as D (5 bases). The CDR3 totals 15 residues. Trimming cost V 2 bases and J 7 bases, with 14 bases left between them. Germline-derived CDR1 and CDR2 are MGHRA and YSYEKL. The CDR3 protein is CASSQYTRGPEKLFF. The CDR3 DNA reads as TGCGCCAGCAGCCAATATACCCGGGGCCCTGAAAAACTGTTTTTT.

V usage is TRBV27 and J usage is TRBJ2-7, with 9 positions matching TRBD1. V dropped 1 base and J dropped 7; count of bases not matched to a gene: 11. There are 16 residues in the CDR3. The germline gives CDR1 MNHEY, CDR2 SMNVEV (reference sequence). CDR3: CASSLLATGGPEEQYF. Written as DNA, the CDR3 is TGTGCCAGCAGTTTATTAGCTACAGGGGGCCCCGAGGAGCAGTACTTC.

The gene calls are TRBV9 and TRBJ2-1; tentative D call: TRBD2 (5 bases). The germline gives CDR1 SGDLS, CDR2 YYNGEE. Deletions cut 2 bases from V and 0 bases from J, with 6 bases between. This CDR3 spans 14 amino acids. The CDR3: CASSVGDSYNEQFF. In DNA, the CDR3 is TGTGCCAGCAGCGTGGGAGACTCCTACAATGAGCAGTTCTTC. Drawing the rest from reference TRBV9 and TRBJ2-1, the complete variable domain is DSGVTQTPKHLITATGQRVTLRCSPRSGDLSVYWYQQSLDQGLQFLIQYYNGEERAKGNILERFSAQQFPDLHSELNLSSLELGDSALYFCASSVGDSYNEQFFGPGTRLTVL.

This clone was observed a single time. This sequence joins TRBV7-2 and TRBJ1-6; perhaps TRBD1 as D (5 bases). The CDR3 runs to 15 residues. V was pared by 1 base and J by 6 bases, with 10 bases between. Germline CDR1 and CDR2: SGHTA and FQGNSA. CDR3 DNA sequence: TGTGCCAGCAGCTTAGAGCAGGGCGCTAATTCACCCCTCCACTTT. Amino acid sequence: CASSLEQGANSPLHF.

The rearrangement uses TRBV25-1 and TRBJ1-2; a possible D gene is TRBD1 (5 bases). The CDR3 sequence is 16 residues long. V was shortened by 3 bases and J by 4 bases, with 18 bases between the two germline ends. Germline CDR1 is MGHDK and CDR2 is SYGVNS. The CDR3 nucleotides are TGTGCCAGCAGTGAGTCTCCTGGAGGGGCTGGCTATGGCTACACCTTC. As protein: CASSESPGGAGYGYTF.

This chain links TRBV27 with TRBJ2-5; 7 bases map to TRBD1. This CDR3 spans 14 amino acids. Losses at the gene ends were 5 bases for V and 4 bases for J; bases not matched to a gene: 7. Per germline, CDR1 MNHEY and CDR2 SMNVEV (reference sequence). In DNA, the CDR3 is TGTGCCAGCAGTACCCGGACAGGAGGAGAGACCCAGTACTTC. Translation gives CASSTRTGGETQYF.

V usage is TRBV6-6 and J usage is TRBJ2-7; 9 bases fit TRBD1. J lost 4 bases, V lost 5 bases, and 6 bases had no gene match. The CDR3 is 14 residues long. Germline V lookup: CDR1 MNHNY, CDR2 SVGAGI (reference sequence). The CDR3 region has the DNA TGTGCCAGCAGTACCGGGACAGGGATTTACGAGCAGTACTTC. Translated: CASSTGTGIYEQYF.

The gene calls are TRBV13 and TRBJ2-3; 13 positions agree with TRBD2. From germline, CDR1 is PRHDT and CDR2 FYEKMQ (reference sequence). V shed 5 bases and J 0 bases; nucleotides not matched to a gene: 2. The CDR3 totals 16 residues. In nucleotides, the CDR3 is TGTGCCAGCAGCCTGACTAGCGGGGGGAGCACAGATACGCAGTATTTT. Translated: CASSLTSGGSTDTQYF.

The chain combines TRBV5-1 with TRBJ2-1, with D tentatively TRBD1 or TRBD2 (5 bases each). The germline gives CDR1 SGHRS, CDR2 YFSETQ. This CDR3 has 17 amino acids. Trimming took 7 bases from V and 1 from J, leaving 21 bases between them. CDR3 residues: CASSLRDPDISYNEQFF. The CDR3 nucleotides are TGCGCCAGCTCCCTCCGGGACCCGGATATATCCTACAATGAGCAGTTCTTC.

The V and J genes are TRBV5-3 and TRBJ2-4; no clear D gene. TRBV5-3 is an ORF, and what it does is uncertain. V was shortened by 2 bases and J by 1 base, with 7 bases between the two germline ends. The CDR3 is made up of 14 amino acids. The CDR3 sequence: CARSLFAAKNIQYF. For the CDR3, the DNA is TGTGCCAGAAGCTTATTCGCGGCCAAAAACATTCAGTACTTC.

V usage is TRBV19 and J usage is TRBJ1-5, with 8 nucleotides matching TRBD1. The CDR3 has 14 residues. Germline loops: CDR1 LNHDA, CDR2 SQIVND (reference sequence). The ends lost 3 bases at V and 5 bases at J; junction bases unmatched: 3. The CDR3 nucleotides read TGTGCCAGTAGTATGACAGGGGCCTATCAGCCCCAGCATTTT. Amino acid sequence: CASSMTGAYQPQHF.

This clone appeared a few times. This rearrangement joins TRBV6-5 to TRBJ1-6; 8 bases align to TRBD1. The V and J ends lost 5 bases and 8 bases, in that order; junction bases with no gene match: 8. Germline CDR1 is MNHEY and CDR2 is SVGAGI. The CDR3 totals 15 residues. Here the CDR3 DNA reads TGTGCCAGCAGTGGCCGACAGGGGATGGATTCACCCCTCCACTTT. Translating it yields CASSGRQGMDSPLHF.

Concerning this clone itself: In the same sample, other DNA sequences code for this CDR3. CDR3 in amino acids: CASSQDSAGNYGYTF. As DNA, the CDR3 is TGCGCCAGCAGCCAAGATAGTGCGGGGAACTATGGCTACACCTTC. V is TRBV4-3 and J is TRBJ1-2; D is undetermined. Germline values: CDR1 LGHNA, CDR2 YSLEER. V dropped 0 bases and J dropped 2 bases, with 10 bases sitting between them. The CDR3 runs 15 residues.

This chain links TRBV5-6 with TRBJ1-1; the match to TRBD1 covers 8 bases. CDR1 and CDR2 from the germline V gene are SGHDT and YYEEEE. The ends lost 1 base at V and 5 bases at J; junction bases unmatched: 16. The CDR3 runs to 18 residues. The CDR3 DNA is TGTGCCAGCAGCTTGTGGCTAGCGCGACAGGGGATGTTGACTGAAGCTTTCTTT. It specifies CASSLWLARQGMLTEAFF. Filled out from reference TRBV5-6 and TRBJ1-1, the complete variable domain reads DAGVTQSPTHLIKTRGQQVTLRCSPKSGHDTVSWYQQALGQGPQFIFQYYEEEERQRGNFPDRFSGHQFPNYSSELNVNALLLGDSALYLCASSLWLARQGMLTEAFFGQGTRLTVV.

This chain uses TRBV11-2 with TRBJ1-1, with D perhaps matching TRBD1 (5 bases). Trimming removed 1 base from V and 5 bases from J, with 11 bases in between. In germline, CDR1 is SGHAT, CDR2 FQNNGV. This CDR3 contains 14 residues. The CDR3 sequence: CASSLGGTGTEAFF. The CDR3 DNA reads as TGTGCCAGCAGCTTAGGTGGGACGGGTACTGAAGCTTTCTTT.

This chain joins TRBV5-5 and TRBJ1-1; TRBD1 is a possible D gene (5 bases). V was cut by 0 bases and J by 6 bases, with 15 bases left in between. The CDR3 runs 15 residues. Germline lookup yields CDR1 SGHKS and CDR2 YYEKEE (reference sequence). The CDR3: CASSLGAGSGPEAFF. CDR3 bases: TGTGCCAGCAGCTTGGGAGCAGGGTCGGGTCCTGAAGCTTTCTTT.

The rearrangement uses TRBV7-9 and TRBJ1-1, with 9 bases fitting TRBD1. Germline V gives CDR1 SEHNR, CDR2 FQNEAQ (reference sequence). V lost 5 bases, J lost 8 bases, and 12 bases stayed unmatched. The CDR3 totals 15 residues. This CDR3 is CASSATGTGFLEAFF. The CDR3 DNA is TGTGCCAGCAGCGCGACCGGGACAGGGTTTTTGGAAGCTTTCTTT.

The genes are TRBV9 and TRBJ1-1; 7 positions match TRBD1. CDR1 and CDR2 (germline): SGDLS, YYNGEE. This CDR3 spans 15 amino acids. The junction had 5 bases not matched to a gene; V was cut back by 0 bases and J by 3 bases. CDR3 region: CASSVEAGGDTEAFF. As DNA, the CDR3 is TGTGCCAGCAGCGTAGAGGCAGGGGGTGACACTGAAGCTTTCTTT.